This T cell receptor (beta chain) was documented in a study of cytomegalovirus exposure and HLA in healthy donors. Study-wide points: As a later analysis showed, a missense DCLRE1C variant was linked to trimming of TCR beta V- and J-genes. There were several of the most significant clusters that appeared linked to common viral pathogens in a later analysis.

Germline V lookup: CDR1 SEHNR, CDR2 FQNEAQ (reference sequence). V dropped 2 bases and J dropped 5 bases, with 15 bases sitting between them. CDR3 length: 15 residues. Comments on this clone: Its matching antigen is unknown.

PCR was performed using 60 Vbeta and 13 Jbeta primers. TCRdb's copy holds only in-frame clones and misses some; the assay was immunoSEQ multiplex PCR. The data hold about 190,000 clones, with approximately 78% observed a single time. This cohort consisted of healthy bone marrow donors. The chain recombines TRBV7-9 with TRBJ1-1; D remains ambiguous. Sample: PBMCs. The receptor's source is a woman aged 18-29 years in good health and CMV-seronegative. The CDR3 is CASSLKREDWTEAFF. CDR3 DNA: TGTGCCAGCAGCTTAAAAAGGGAGGATTGGACTGAAGCTTTCTTT.